The present TCR beta chain was sequenced within a study of blood T cells in healthy people across ages. Study-wide findings and caveats: Per million T cells, TCR beta diversity dropped about linearly as age rose.

The length of the CDR3 is 15 residues. Trimming left V 3 bases short and J 0 bases short, with 9 bases between. The V gene's germline CDR1 is MGHDK and CDR2 SYGVNS. It was with a sample-barcoded 5' primer and a J-beta primer mix that a second PCR of about 6 to 12 cycles was run. Every single cDNA molecule received a tag from a template-switch adaptor with 12 random nucleotides. TCRdb independently ran MiXCR on the 5' RACE reads; one entry per CDR3 protein. The data contain around 1,900,000 distinct CDR3 sequences, 35% to 50% of them singletons. Turning to this clonotype: Its specificity is unknown.

Specimen: blood. The source of this sequence is a human donor in good health. This chain links TRBV25-1 with TRBJ2-1; D ambiguous. CDR3 nucleotides: TGTGCCAGCAGTGAGCTGGACCTCTCCTACAATGAGCAGTTCTTC. Its translation: CASSELDLSYNEQFF.